This T cell receptor beta chain stems from a study of T cell repertoires in cytomegalovirus infection. Study details: Recently identified HLA-C-restricted and well-studied HLA-B-restricted CMV epitopes were used. An indication of both CMV infection and matching HLA type came from public TCR beta signatures.

The study's findings and limits: CMV carriers with the relevant HLA were identified by cumulative public TCR beta family frequency. Ex vivo, HLA-C-restricted CMV-specific TCR beta clonotypes prevailed over the rest of the response.

TCRdb passed the reads through MiXCR, listing each CDR3 protein once. The sample contains fewer than 1,000,000 distinct CDR3 sequences, 31% of which appear only once. This clonotype came up a few times. Its antigen is unidentified. In germline, CDR1 is SGHVS, CDR2 FQNEAQ. V was shortened by 4 bases and J by 4 bases, with 21 bases between the two germline ends. CDR3 length: 17 amino acids. The V and J genes are TRBV7-8 and TRBJ2-3, with D possibly TRBD2 on 7 matching bases. The sample in question was cultured CD8+ T cells from PBMCs, obtained from culture after CMV antigen stimulation. The receptor was isolated from a human donor in good health (CMV status not recorded). Some clones in this sample may be carry-over from other donors' samples. The CDR3 sequence: CASSSLSGRGPADTQYF. For the CDR3, the DNA is TGTGCCAGCAGCTCGTTATCGGGGCGGGGGCCTGCAGATACGCAGTATTTT.